This TCR beta chain emerged from a study of a mutant IDH1 vaccine in newly diagnosed glioma. Study at large: The patients were given eight vaccinations, one each in weeks 1, 3, 5, 7, 11, 15, 19 and 23. The initiation of vaccination occurred 4-6 weeks after radiotherapy alone, or with temozolomide cycles. Mean patient age was approximately 40 years; 62.5% were male and around 38% female.

Overall study results and limits: There seemed to be no relation between pseudoprogression and changes in top peripheral T cell clonotypes.

The time point here: week 5, during vaccination. What each vaccine dose contained was 300 ug of mutant IDH1 20-mer peptide, accompanied by topical imiquimod. As concerns this clone: What it binds is unknown.

Some clones are missing from TCRdb's copy, which holds only in-frame ones; the method was immunoSEQ multiplex PCR. The table shows 40,000 to 60,000 clones, with 78% occurring only once. The specimen comprised PBMCs, sampled from a glioma patient whose treatment included an IDH1 peptide vaccine. The TCR sequence derives from a woman in her 40s with glioma.

The CDR3: CASRGRGPMNTEAFF. CDR3 nucleotide sequence: TGTGCCAGCAGGGGTCGGGGACCGATGAACACTGAAGCTTTCTTT. This chain joins TRBV7-8 and TRBJ1-1, with D perhaps matching TRBD1 (5 bases). The V gene's germline CDR1 is SGHVS and CDR2 FQNEAQ. There are 15 residues in the CDR3. V lost 6 bases and J lost 0, with 14 bases in between.